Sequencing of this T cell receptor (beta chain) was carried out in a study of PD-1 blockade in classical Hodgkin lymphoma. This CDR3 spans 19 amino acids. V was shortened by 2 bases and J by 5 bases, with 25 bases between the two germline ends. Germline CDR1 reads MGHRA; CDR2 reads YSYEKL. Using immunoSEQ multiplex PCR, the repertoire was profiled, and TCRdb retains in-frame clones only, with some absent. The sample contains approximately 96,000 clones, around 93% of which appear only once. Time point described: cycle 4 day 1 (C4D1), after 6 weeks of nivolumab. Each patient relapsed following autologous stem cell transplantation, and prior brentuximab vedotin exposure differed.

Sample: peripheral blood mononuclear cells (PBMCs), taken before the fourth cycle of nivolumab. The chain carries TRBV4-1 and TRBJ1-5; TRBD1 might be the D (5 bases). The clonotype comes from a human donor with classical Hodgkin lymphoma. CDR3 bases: TGCGCCAGCAGCCAATTATCCATTATCGGGGGGAATTCGGATCAGCCCCAGCATTTT. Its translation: CASSQLSIIGGNSDQPQHF.